The subject of this entry is one T cell receptor beta chain. This clonotype was counted many times. There is no known antigen for this receptor. Within one base of it there is no much larger clone, and no base qualities were kept. The source of the sample is a study of T cells in Graves' hyperthyroidism and ophthalmopathy (dated by TCRdb to between 2019 and 2020). For the study in its entirety: Peripheral blood samples were taken at the time of initial diagnosis, prior to any treatment. To identify TCR V-J signatures that set the groups apart, the researchers used a discovery cohort of roughly 100 patients, made up of roughly 40 with Graves' ophthalmopathy and some 55 with stable Graves' hyperthyroidism. Whether ophthalmopathy could be predicted prospectively was tested in an independent validation cohort made up of fewer than 20 hyperthyroidism patients plus 17 patients who later progressed to ophthalmopathy. The 90 to 100 discovery patients were randomly split 7:3 into training and test sets. In addition, the study compared T-cell repertoires in thyroid tissue and in blood from five or six Graves' hyperthyroidism patients. Following sampling, methimazole starting at 30 mg daily was given to hyperthyroidism patients, and high-dose intravenous methylprednisolone was given to ophthalmopathy patients. TCR Vbeta CDR3 sequencing of 120 to 150 peripheral blood samples (over 40 ophthalmopathy, about 75 hyperthyroidism and some 17 progressor patients) is reported in the paper.

The TCR beta CDR3 regions were amplified from RNA transcripts. The first round of RT-PCR for the TCR CDR3 was performed with the HTBI primer set and the Qiagen OneStep RT-PCR kit. Libraries were constructed in a second round of multiplex PCR, after which size selection and purification were carried out. Libraries were sequenced paired-end with 100 bp reads on an Illumina HiSeq2000. Turning to the authors' computational methods: SOAPnuke was used to process the raw data, with reads discarded if the reads contained adapters or uncalled bases, had a mean Phred below 15, or lacked an exact constant-primer or identifier match. COPE v1.2.5 was used to merge the high-quality paired reads, and each unique nucleotide sequence was defined as a clonotype. Clonotypes were aligned to IMGT TRBV, TRBD and TRBJ reference segments using MiTCR v1.1. The analysis included only V-J combinations with a frequency above 0.0001, which together covered 99% to 99.2% of the repertoires. The TCS score was defined as the ratio of F50 (clonal expansion) to E x V (chaos), calculated using BLOSUM62-based TCRdist between CDR3 peptides within each V-J. Welch's t-statistics and random forest reduced fewer than 550 V-J features to about 13, which were used in a naive Bayes classifier (R e1071). TCRdb reprocessed the public reads (quality trimming at Q25 with fastp, clone calling with MiXCR) and kept in-frame beta chains. Every entry covers one CDR3 protein and lists the most common genes and DNA from its rows. The V and J calls, along with clone size, are taken from TCRdb and not from the paper's own processing. The sample table records about 330,000 distinct CDR3 sequences; approximately 13% of these occur just once. The ten biggest clones cover 30% to 35% of the sample.

V loses 4 bases, J loses 5 bases, and the germline ends lie 17 bases apart. Its CDR3 holds 15 amino acids, cysteine through phenylalanine. Of the read, only the CDR3 DNA is kept; its 45 bases are in frame from base 1. For CDR1 and CDR2, the germline V gene (reference sequence) lists LNHNV and YYDKDF. What the work shows at the level of the full study, not this receptor alone: In cross-validation, a model built on a 13 V-J signature told ophthalmopathy apart from stable hyperthyroidism with roughly 87% sensitivity and approximately 81% specificity, and in testing the same model reached 80%/75%. No statistical method was used to set the sample size in advance, and investigators knew the group allocation. Blood samples also contained most of the expanded thyroid clonotypes (frequency above 0.001), which suggests that blood repertoires may reflect thyroid immune responses. During validation, the model predicted progression to ophthalmopathy a median of around six months ahead of onset, with more than 55% sensitivity and 72% to 85% specificity.

Ophthalmopathy patients had moderately to severely active disease, Clinical Activity Score of at least 3, NOSPECS grade of at least 4, and duration under 3 months. Exclusion was applied to patients with uncontrolled infections, other autoimmune diseases, pregnancy or lactation. Diagnoses were established on the basis of clinical symptoms, serum thyroxine and TRAb, thyroid ultrasound, and orbital computed tomography. PBMCs were separated from roughly 10 ml of fresh peripheral blood using Ficoll-Paque density gradient centrifugation. Total RNA was extracted with Trizol reagent, and quality was checked on an Agilent 2100 Bioanalyzer.

The sequence was collected from a middle-aged woman with Graves' ophthalmopathy. Recombination joined TRBV15 with TRBJ1-1; perhaps TRBD1 is the D gene, with 5 bases matching. The sample was blood. For the CDR3, the sequence is CATSMDLRWGTEAFF. Read as DNA, the sequence is TGTGCCACCAGCATGGACCTGAGGTGGGGGACTGAAGCTTTCTTT.